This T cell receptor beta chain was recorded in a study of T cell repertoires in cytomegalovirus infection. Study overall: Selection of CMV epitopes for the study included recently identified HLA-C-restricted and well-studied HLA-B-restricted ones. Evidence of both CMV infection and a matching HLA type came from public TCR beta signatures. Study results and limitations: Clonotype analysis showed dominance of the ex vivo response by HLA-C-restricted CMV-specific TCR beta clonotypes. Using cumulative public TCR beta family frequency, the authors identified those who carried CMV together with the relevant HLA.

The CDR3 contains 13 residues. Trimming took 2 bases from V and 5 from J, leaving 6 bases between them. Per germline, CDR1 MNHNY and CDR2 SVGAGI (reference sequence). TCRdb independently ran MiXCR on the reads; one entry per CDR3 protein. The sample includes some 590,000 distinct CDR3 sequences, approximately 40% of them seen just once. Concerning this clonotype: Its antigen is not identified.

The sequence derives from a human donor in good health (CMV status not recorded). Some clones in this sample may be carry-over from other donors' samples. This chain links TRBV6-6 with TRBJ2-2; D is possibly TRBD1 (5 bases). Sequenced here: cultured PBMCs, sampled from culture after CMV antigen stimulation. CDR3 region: CASSYRTTGELFF. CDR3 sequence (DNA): TGTGCCAGCAGTTACCGGACAACCGGGGAGCTGTTTTTT.